Reported below is one T cell receptor beta chain. This CDR3 comprises 12 residues. The V gene lost 6 bases and the J gene lost 6 bases, with 12 bases spanning the gap. Germline V gene sequence: CDR1 MNHNY, CDR2 SVGAGI (reference sequence). This sample was taken from a study of control samples from healthy donors and cancer patients. Using immunoSEQ multiplex PCR, the repertoire was profiled, and TCRdb retains in-frame clones only, with some absent. This sample has some 130,000 clones; roughly 90% occur once, and the top ten carry roughly 2.1%. The chain is built from TRBV6-6 and TRBJ2-7, with D hard to call. Input material: blood. The receptor comes from a woman in her forties or fifties in good health. The CDR3 protein is CASSTQSLEQYF. The CDR3 DNA is TGTGCCAGCAGCACCCAGTCTCTCGAGCAGTACTTC.